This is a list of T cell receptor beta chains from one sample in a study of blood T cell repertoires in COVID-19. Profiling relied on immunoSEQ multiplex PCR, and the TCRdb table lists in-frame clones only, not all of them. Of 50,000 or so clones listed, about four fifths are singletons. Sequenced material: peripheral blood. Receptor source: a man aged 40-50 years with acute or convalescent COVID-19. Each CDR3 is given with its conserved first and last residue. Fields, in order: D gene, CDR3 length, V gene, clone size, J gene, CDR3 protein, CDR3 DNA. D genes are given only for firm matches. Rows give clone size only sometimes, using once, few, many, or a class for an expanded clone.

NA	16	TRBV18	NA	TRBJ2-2	CASSPRGPSGTGELFF	TGTGCCAGCTCACCGCGGGGACCGTCCGGGACCGGGGAGCTGTTTTTT
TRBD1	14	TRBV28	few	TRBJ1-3	CASSYGTGVNTIYF	TGTGCCAGCAGTTATGGGACAGGGGTCAACACCATATATTTT
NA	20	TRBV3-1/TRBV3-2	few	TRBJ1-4	CASSQDLVGGAFATNEKLFF	TGTGCCAGCAGCCAAGATCTTGTCGGCGGGGCGTTTGCAACTAATGAAAAACTGTTTTTT
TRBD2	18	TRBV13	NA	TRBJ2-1	CASSPLTGGTSLPGKQFF	TGTGCCAGCAGCCCCCTTACGGGCGGGACTAGCCTCCCTGGAAAGCAGTTCTTC
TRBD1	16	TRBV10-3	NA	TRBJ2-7	CAISDRATGPSYEQYF	TGTGCCATCAGTGACCGTGCGACAGGGCCCTCCTACGAGCAGTACTTC
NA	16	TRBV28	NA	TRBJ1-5	CASSWASGVGNQPQHF	TGTGCCAGCAGTTGGGCGTCCGGGGTAGGGAATCAGCCCCAGCATTTT
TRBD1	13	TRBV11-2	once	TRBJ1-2	CASTHDRAYGYTF	TGTGCCAGCACCCACGACAGGGCCTATGGCTACACCTTC
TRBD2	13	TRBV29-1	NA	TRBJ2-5	CSVGPGGGETQYF	TGCAGCGTTGGTCCGGGGGGGGGAGAGACCCAGTACTTC
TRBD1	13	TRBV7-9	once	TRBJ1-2	CASSPQGVSGYTF	TGTGCCAGCAGTCCACAGGGGGTTAGTGGCTACACCTTC
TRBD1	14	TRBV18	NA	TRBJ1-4	CASSRQGKDEKLFF	TGTGCCAGCTCGCGACAGGGGAAAGACGAAAAACTGTTTTTT
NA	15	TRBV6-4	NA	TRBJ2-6	CASSDSASGANVLTF	TGTGCCAGCAGTGACTCAGCCTCTGGGGCCAACGTCCTGACTTTC
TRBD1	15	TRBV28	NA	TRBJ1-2	CASSLGQGGNYGYTF	TGTGCCAGCAGTTTGGGACAGGGAGGGAACTATGGCTACACCTTC
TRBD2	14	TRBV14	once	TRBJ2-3	CASSRDYAADTQYF	TGTGCCAGCAGTCGGGACTATGCCGCAGATACGCAGTATTTT
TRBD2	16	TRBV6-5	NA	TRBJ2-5	CASSSIRLAGAETQYF	TGTGCCAGCAGTTCAATCCGACTAGCGGGGGCGGAGACCCAGTACTTC
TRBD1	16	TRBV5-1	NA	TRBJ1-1	CASSFKPGQENTEAFF	TGCGCCAGCAGCTTTAAACCGGGACAGGAGAACACTGAAGCTTTCTTT
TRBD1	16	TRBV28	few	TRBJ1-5	CASTEGGSKLNQPQHF	TGTGCCAGTACGGAAGGGGGCTCAAAACTCAATCAGCCCCAGCATTTT
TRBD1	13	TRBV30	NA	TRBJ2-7	CAWRRTGSYEQYF	TGTGCCTGGCGTAGGACAGGGTCCTACGAGCAGTACTTC
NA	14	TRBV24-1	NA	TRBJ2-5	CATSDPSLQETQYF	TGTGCCACCAGTGATCCTTCCCTCCAAGAGACCCAGTACTTC
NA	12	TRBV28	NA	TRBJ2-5	CASSPDSGTQYF	TGTGCCAGCAGCCCTGATTCGGGGACCCAGTACTTC
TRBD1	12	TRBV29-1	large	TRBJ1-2	CSGIGTDYGYTF	TGCAGCGGAATTGGGACAGATTATGGCTACACCTTC
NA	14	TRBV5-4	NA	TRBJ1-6	CASSLSEIGSPLHF	TGTGCCAGCAGCTTGTCGGAGATCGGTTCACCCCTCCACTTT
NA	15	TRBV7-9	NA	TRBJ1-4	CASSLGGDANEKLFF	TGTGCCAGCAGCTTAGGCGGGGATGCTAATGAAAAACTGTTTTTT
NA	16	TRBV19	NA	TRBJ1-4	CASSIWRDGGDGKLFF	TGTGCCAGTAGTATCTGGAGGGACGGAGGGGACGGAAAACTGTTTTTT
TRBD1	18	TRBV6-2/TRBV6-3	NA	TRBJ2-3	CASSYQTGTGSSTDTQYF	TGTGCCAGCAGTTACCAGACCGGGACAGGATCTAGCACAGATACGCAGTATTTT
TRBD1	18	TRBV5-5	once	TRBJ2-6	CASSWRDRGQPGANVLTF	TGTGCCAGCAGCTGGCGGGACAGGGGGCAGCCGGGGGCCAACGTCCTGACTTTC
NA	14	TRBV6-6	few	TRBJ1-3	CASRSPGSGNTIYF	TGTGCCAGCAGGTCGCCCGGCTCTGGAAACACCATATATTTT
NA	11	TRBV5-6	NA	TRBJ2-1	CASSLRAEQFF	TGTGCCAGCAGCTTGAGAGCCGAGCAGTTCTTC
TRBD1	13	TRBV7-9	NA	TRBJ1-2	CASSLEQGAPYTF	TGTGCCAGCAGCTTAGAACAGGGGGCGCCCTACACCTTC
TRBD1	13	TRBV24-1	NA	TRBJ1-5	CATGTGVNQPQHF	TGTGCCACCGGGACAGGGGTAAATCAGCCCCAGCATTTT
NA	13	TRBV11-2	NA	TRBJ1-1	CASSLGRDTEAFF	TGTGCCAGCAGCCTAGGACGGGACACTGAAGCTTTCTTT
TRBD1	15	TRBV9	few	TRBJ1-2	CASSTGTGKLYGYTF	TGTGCCAGCAGCACCGGGACAGGGAAACTCTATGGCTACACCTTC
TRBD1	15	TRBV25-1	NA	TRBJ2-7	CASSETGTGAYEQYF	TGTGCCAGCAGTGAAACCGGGACAGGGGCGTACGAGCAGTACTTC
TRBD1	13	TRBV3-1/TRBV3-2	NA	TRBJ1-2	CASSQEWQGANTF	TGTGCCAGCAGCCAAGAGTGGCAGGGGGCCAACACCTTC
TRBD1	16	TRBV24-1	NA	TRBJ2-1	CATSEAGTGNYNEQFF	TGTGCCACCAGTGAAGCCGGGACAGGGAATTACAATGAACAGTTCTTC
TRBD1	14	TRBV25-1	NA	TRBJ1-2	CASRGTGLSYGYTF	TGTGCCAGCAGGGGGACAGGGTTAAGCTATGGCTACACCTTC
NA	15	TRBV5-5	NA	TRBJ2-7	CASSLYIGQSYEQYF	TGTGCCAGCAGCTTGTACATTGGGCAGTCCTACGAGCAGTACTTC
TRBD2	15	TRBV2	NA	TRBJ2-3	CASSESGGGAYTQYF	TGTGCCAGCAGTGAATCCGGCGGGGGGGCCTATACGCAGTATTTT
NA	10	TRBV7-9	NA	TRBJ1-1	CASSLYEAFF	TGTGCCAGCAGCTTATATGAAGCTTTCTTT
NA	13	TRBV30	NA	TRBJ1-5	CAWSGAGEQPQHF	TGTGCCTGGAGTGGGGCAGGGGAGCAGCCCCAGCATTTT
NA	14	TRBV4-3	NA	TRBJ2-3	CASSPPGRGDTQYF	TGCGCCAGCAGCCCCCCGGGTAGAGGAGATACGCAGTATTTT
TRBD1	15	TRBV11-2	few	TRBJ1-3	CASSYSGTAGNTIYF	TGTGCCAGCAGCTACTCCGGGACAGCCGGAAACACCATATATTTT
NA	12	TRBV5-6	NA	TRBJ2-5	CASSLGRETQYF	TGTGCCAGCAGCTTGGGTCGGGAGACCCAGTACTTC
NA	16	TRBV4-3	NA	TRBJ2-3	CASSQEFGGGTDTQYF	TGCGCCAGCAGCCAAGAATTTGGCGGGGGCACAGATACGCAGTATTTT
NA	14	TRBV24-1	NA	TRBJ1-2	CATSDLGSNYGYTF	TGTGCCACCAGTGATTTGGGCAGTAACTATGGCTACACCTTC
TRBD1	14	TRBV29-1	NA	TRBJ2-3	CSVDPGQGTDTQYF	TGCAGCGTTGACCCGGGACAGGGAACAGATACGCAGTATTTT
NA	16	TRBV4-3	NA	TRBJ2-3	CASSQDPVGRTDTQYF	TGCGCCAGCAGCCAAGATCCAGTGGGGAGGACAGATACGCAGTATTTT
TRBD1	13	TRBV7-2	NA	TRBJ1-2	CASSLGTGYGYTF	TGTGCCAGCAGCTTGGGGACAGGCTATGGCTACACCTTC
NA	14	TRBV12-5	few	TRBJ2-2	CASGPALSTGELFF	TGTGCTAGTGGTCCCGCCCTAAGTACCGGGGAGCTGTTTTTT